This T cell receptor beta chain emerged from a study of shared clonotypes between healthy human individuals. Assay: immunoSEQ multiplex PCR; the TCRdb copy retains only in-frame clones and omits some. The table records millions of clones, over 85% of them present only once. The CDR3 is made up of 14 amino acids. Trimming left V 5 bases short and J 5 bases short, with 16 bases between. The germline V gene has CDR1 MNHEY and CDR2 SVGAGI. The rearrangement joins TRBV6-5 to TRBJ2-7; tentatively, D is TRBD1 (6 bases). The origin of this receptor is a man between 18 and 35 years old in good health. The sequencing input was naive CD4+ T cells sorted from blood. Documented subset: CD45RA+ positively selected. The CDR3 is CASSTPTGRHEQYF. In nucleotides, the CDR3 is TGTGCCAGCAGTACCCCGACAGGTCGGCACGAGCAGTACTTC.